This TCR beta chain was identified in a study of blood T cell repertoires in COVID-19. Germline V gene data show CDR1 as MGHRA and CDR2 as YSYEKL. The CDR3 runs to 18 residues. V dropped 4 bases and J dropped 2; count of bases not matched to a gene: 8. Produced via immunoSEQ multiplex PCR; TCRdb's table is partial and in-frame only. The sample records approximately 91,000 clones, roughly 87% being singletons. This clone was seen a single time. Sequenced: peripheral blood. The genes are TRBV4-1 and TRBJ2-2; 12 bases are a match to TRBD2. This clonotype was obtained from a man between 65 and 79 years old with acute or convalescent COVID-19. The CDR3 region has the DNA TGCGCCAGCAGCCGCCTGCTAGCGGGGGGGCCTAACACCGGGGAGCTGTTTTTT. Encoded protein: CASSRLLAGGPNTGELFF.